This T cell receptor (beta chain) was obtained from a study of blood T cell repertoires in COVID-19. Assay used: immunoSEQ multiplex PCR; TCRdb lists only in-frame clones, some missing. This sample has some 200,000 clones, with 75% to 80% found just once. From germline, CDR1 is ENHRY and CDR2 SYGVKD. The CDR3 length is 15 residues. The germline V and J ends were trimmed by 6 bases and 0 bases, with 14 bases remaining between them. Input material: peripheral blood. This clonotype was obtained from a woman between 45 and 60 years old with active or convalescent COVID-19. The genes are TRBV10-3 and TRBJ1-2, with a weak D call TRBD1 (6 bases). The CDR3 here is CAISATTGTNYGYTF. The CDR3 nucleotides read TGTGCCATCAGCGCAACGACAGGAACTAACTATGGCTACACCTTC.